This is a list of T cell receptor beta chains from one sample in a study of OX40 agonist ivuxolimab in advanced cancers. Method: immunoSEQ multiplex PCR; TCRdb's copy keeps in-frame clones and lacks some. The sample has under 85,000 clones; about 94% are singletons. The sequenced sample was CD4+ or CD8+ T cells sorted from blood, obtained in a trial of the OX40 agonist ivuxolimab. The receptors shown here come from an adult with an advanced solid tumor such as melanoma, head and neck, liver or kidney cancer. Each CDR3 is given with its conserved first and last residue. The D gene is left open where the match is weak. Not every row has a clone size; where given, it reads once, few, many or a size class.

v_call	clone_size	j_call	d_call	cdr3_nt	cdr3_aa
TRBV6-1	NA	TRBJ2-5	TRBD1	TGTGCCAGCAGTCCGGACAGGGGTGGGACCCAGTACTTC	CASSPDRGGTQYF
TRBV2	NA	TRBJ2-1	NA	TGTGCCAGCAGTGGAGGTCGGGACCGGTGGTACAATGAGCAGTTCTTC	CASSGGRDRWYNEQFF
TRBV7-6	NA	TRBJ1-1	NA	TGTGCCAGCAGCAAGACAGGGAACACTGAAGCTTTCTTT	CASSKTGNTEAFF
TRBV6-5	NA	TRBJ2-7	NA	TGTGCCAGCACCCCCCTGTCCTACGAGCAGTACTTC	CASTPLSYEQYF
TRBV7-9	NA	TRBJ2-5	TRBD2	TGTGCCAGCAGCTTAGTCGGACTAGCTCCTGAGACCCAGTACTTC	CASSLVGLAPETQYF
TRBV5-5	NA	TRBJ2-6	NA	TGTGCCAGCAGCCACGACAGGCTGTCTGGGGCCAACGTCCTGACTTTC	CASSHDRLSGANVLTF
TRBV20-1	NA	TRBJ2-7	NA	TGCAGTGTTGGGACTGGCTACGAGCAGTACTTC	CSVGTGYEQYF
TRBV30	NA	TRBJ1-1	NA	TGTGCCTGCCTTGCAGGGGAGGACACTGAAGCTTTCTTT	CACLAGEDTEAFF
TRBV29-1	NA	TRBJ2-1	NA	TGCAGCGTTGACTGGGGCTCCTACAATGAGCAGTTCTTC	CSVDWGSYNEQFF
TRBV19	NA	TRBJ2-5	TRBD1	TGTGCCAGTACCCCGGGACAGGGGGCTCTAGAGACCCAGTACTTC	CASTPGQGALETQYF
TRBV6-1	NA	TRBJ1-3	NA	TGTGCCAGCAGTGTCCTCATCCCACCTACGGACAGCGGAAACACCATATATTTT	CASSVLIPPTDSGNTIYF
TRBV18	NA	TRBJ2-7	TRBD2	TGTGCCAGCTCATCAGCCGGGACTAGCGGGTTGTACGAGCAGTACTTC	CASSSAGTSGLYEQYF
TRBV5-1	NA	TRBJ2-1	TRBD2	TGCGCCAGCAGCTTGGCCGGCGGGAGGGCCACTGAGCAGTTCTTC	CASSLAGGRATEQFF
TRBV9	NA	TRBJ2-7	TRBD2	TGTGCCAGCAGCGTAGCTAGCGGGGGGTACTACGAGCAGTACTTC	CASSVASGGYYEQYF
TRBV7-9	NA	TRBJ2-4	TRBD1	TGTGCCAGCAGCTCCCCCCCTGAAGGGGGCCCCAAAAACATTCAGTACTTC	CASSSPPEGGPKNIQYF
TRBV9	NA	TRBJ2-7	TRBD2	TGTGCCAGCAGCGGGGGGACTAGCGGCGTTTACGAGCAGTACTTC	CASSGGTSGVYEQYF
TRBV27	NA	TRBJ2-1	NA	TGTGCCAGCAGTTTATCGAGGAGGGCCCACAATGAGCAGTTCTTC	CASSLSRRAHNEQFF
TRBV27	NA	TRBJ2-1	NA	TGTGCCAGCAGGGGGGGGCTTAATGAGCAGTTCTTC	CASRGGLNEQFF
TRBV28	NA	TRBJ1-1	NA	TGTGCCAGCAGTTCTGGGATTCGGGACGGTAGTGAAGCTTTCTTT	CASSSGIRDGSEAFF
TRBV5-4	NA	TRBJ2-7	NA	TGTGCCAGCAGCTTAAGGGGGGGGCCTGATGAGCAGTACTTC	CASSLRGGPDEQYF
TRBV13	NA	TRBJ2-7	NA	TGTGCCAGCAGCATCCTCGAGGGTTCTAGTGAGCAGTACTTC	CASSILEGSSEQYF
TRBV19	NA	TRBJ1-1	TRBD1	TGTGCCAGTAGTACGGCGACAGGGCGAAACACTGAAGCTTTCTTT	CASSTATGRNTEAFF
TRBV20-1	NA	TRBJ1-2	NA	TGCAGTGCTAGAGATAATGGCTACACCTTC	CSARDNGYTF
TRBV7-2	NA	TRBJ1-3	NA	TGTGCCAGCACCTCAGGGACCATATATTTT	CASTSGTIYF
TRBV15	NA	TRBJ2-4	NA	TGTGCCACCAGCAGAATGGAGCTAGCCAAAAACATTCAGTACTTC	CATSRMELAKNIQYF
TRBV29-1	NA	TRBJ1-1	NA	TGCAGCGTCAAACAGGGCTCGGCTGAAGCTTTCTTT	CSVKQGSAEAFF
TRBV9	NA	TRBJ1-1	NA	TGTGCCAGCAGCGTAAAGGGAAGCGGCACTGAAGCTTTCTTT	CASSVKGSGTEAFF
TRBV4-3	NA	TRBJ1-1	NA	TGCGCCAGCAGCCAAGGTCAGGGGAGGGTTACTGAAGCTTTCTTT	CASSQGQGRVTEAFF
TRBV27	NA	TRBJ2-7	TRBD1	TGTGCCAGCAGACAGGGGGCCTCCTACGAGCAGTACTTC	CASRQGASYEQYF
TRBV9	NA	TRBJ1-3	NA	TGTGCCAGCAGCGGTAGACAGGACCACTCTGGAAACACCATATATTTT	CASSGRQDHSGNTIYF
TRBV29-1	NA	TRBJ2-7	TRBD2	TGCAGCGTCGTCGGGACTAGCGGAGACTACGAGCAGTACTTC	CSVVGTSGDYEQYF
TRBV27	NA	TRBJ1-5	TRBD1	TGTGCCAGCAGTTTATCGGGACAGGTCAGTCAGCCCCAGCATTTT	CASSLSGQVSQPQHF
TRBV27	NA	TRBJ2-3	TRBD2	TGTGCCAGCAGTGGGGGGACTAGCGGGAGTCATACGCAGTATTTT	CASSGGTSGSHTQYF
TRBV28	once	TRBJ2-7	NA	TGTGCCAGCAGTTTCCCGGACTTTAACAGCCAGTCGTACTTC	CASSFPDFNSQSYF
TRBV29-1	NA	TRBJ2-4	NA	TGCAGCGTTGTGGTGCGAAACATTCAGTACTTC	CSVVVRNIQYF
TRBV4-1	once	TRBJ2-5	TRBD2	TGCGCCAGCAGCCAAATGACGGGACTAGCGGGGGACCAAGAGACCCAGTACTTC	CASSQMTGLAGDQETQYF
TRBV5-6	NA	TRBJ2-7	TRBD1	TGTGCCAGCAGCTACGGGACAGACCAATACGAGCAGTACTTC	CASSYGTDQYEQYF
TRBV27	NA	TRBJ2-3	TRBD2	TGTGCCAGCAGTTCGGGGACTAGCGGGAGGCATACGCAGTATTTT	CASSSGTSGRHTQYF
TRBV6-5	NA	TRBJ1-1	NA	TGTGCCAGCAGTTACGAGGGGGCTGAAGCTTTCTTT	CASSYEGAEAFF
TRBV4-1	NA	TRBJ1-2	NA	TGCGCCAGCAGCCAAGATAGCTCGCCAGGGCCTCCTAACTATGGCTACACCTTC	CASSQDSSPGPPNYGYTF
TRBV19	few	TRBJ1-5	NA	TGTGCCAGTAGTAGGACACCAGTTAGCAATCAGCCCCAGCATTTT	CASSRTPVSNQPQHF
TRBV5-1	NA	TRBJ2-1	TRBD2	TGCGCCAGCAGCTTTAGCGGGAGCTATGAGCAGTTCTTC	CASSFSGSYEQFF
TRBV10-1	NA	TRBJ1-2	NA	TGCGCCAGCAGTGACGAACGGGCAGCGGATCCAAGAGGTGGCTACACCTTC	CASSDERAADPRGGYTF
TRBV6-5	NA	TRBJ2-7	NA	TGTGCCAGCAGTTACGCCGGAAGCTACGAGCAGTACTTC	CASSYAGSYEQYF
TRBV7-8	NA	TRBJ2-7	NA	TGTGCCAGCAGCCTCGACGGGGCCTCCTACGAGCAGTACTTC	CASSLDGASYEQYF
TRBV7-8	once	TRBJ1-2	NA	TGTGCCAGCAGCTTAGCAGGGAGGGATGGCTACACCTTC	CASSLAGRDGYTF
TRBV9	NA	TRBJ2-5	NA	TGTGCCAGCAGCAGATCCAGCCAAGAGACCCAGTACTTC	CASSRSSQETQYF
TRBV4-1	NA	TRBJ2-1	NA	TGCGCCAGCAGCCACCCACTCCGGGACACCGACAATGAGCAGTTCTTC	CASSHPLRDTDNEQFF
TRBV4-3	once	TRBJ1-1	NA	TGCGCCAGCAGCCAAGATCGCTGGAACACTGAAGCTTTCTTT	CASSQDRWNTEAFF
TRBV27	NA	TRBJ1-1	NA	TGTGCCAGCCCCAAGGGGGAGAACACTGAAGCTTTCTTT	CASPKGENTEAFF
TRBV6-6	once	TRBJ1-1	NA	TGTGCCAGCAGTTTGGGATCTGAAGCTTTCTTT	CASSLGSEAFF
TRBV7-9	NA	TRBJ2-1	NA	TGTGCCAGCAGCCCCCCGACAGCTAGCCGCTCCTACAATGAGCAGTTCTTC	CASSPPTASRSYNEQFF
TRBV5-1	NA	TRBJ2-2	NA	TGCGCCAGCAGTTCGAACACCGGGGAGCTGTTTTTT	CASSSNTGELFF
TRBV4-1	few	TRBJ1-4	TRBD1	TGCGCCAGCAGCCAAGGACAGGGCCTTAATGAAAAACTGTTTTTT	CASSQGQGLNEKLFF
TRBV6-1	NA	TRBJ2-7	TRBD1	TGTGCCAGTAACAGGGGCCCCTCCTACGAGCAGTACTTC	CASNRGPSYEQYF